This is a list of T cell receptor beta chains from one sample in a study of blood T cell repertoires in COVID-19. Only in-frame clones appear in the TCRdb table, and some are missing; sequencing was by immunoSEQ multiplex PCR. In the table there are about 150,000 clones, about 80% of which are singletons. The specimen was PBMCs or T cells enriched from blood (not recorded which). The source of these receptors is a man aged 45-60 years who had recovered from COVID-19. Each CDR3 is given with its conserved first and last residue. D genes are given only for firm matches. Some rows mark clone size as missing; the rest say once, few, many or name a class of expanded clone.

J: TRBJ1-6; V: TRBV27; D: -; size: -; CDR3: CASKTGDPYNSPLHF; DNA: TGTGCCAGCAAAACAGGCGACCCCTATAATTCACCCCTCCACTTT
J: TRBJ1-2; V: TRBV29-1; D: -; size: -; CDR3: CSVEVVRGTGYTF; DNA: TGCAGCGTTGAAGTTGTCAGGGGTACGGGCTACACCTTC
J: TRBJ2-4; V: TRBV5-1; D: -; size: -; CDR3: CASSLQSGMVDIQYF; DNA: TGCGCCAGCAGCTTGCAGTCAGGGATGGTGGACATTCAGTACTTC
J: TRBJ2-3; V: TRBV5-5; D: -; size: few; CDR3: CASSQTSASTDTQYF; DNA: TGTGCCAGCAGCCAGACTAGTGCTAGCACAGATACGCAGTATTTT
J: TRBJ1-2; V: TRBV28; D: TRBD1; size: few; CDR3: CASRPGQPNYGYTF; DNA: TGTGCCAGCAGACCGGGACAGCCGAACTATGGCTACACCTTC
J: TRBJ2-2; V: TRBV10-2; D: TRBD2; size: -; CDR3: CASTARGGTGELFF; DNA: TGCGCCAGCACCGCCCGGGGGGGCACCGGGGAGCTGTTTTTT
J: TRBJ2-3; V: TRBV12-3/TRBV12-4; D: -; size: once; CDR3: CASSLGYSDTQYF; DNA: TGTGCCAGCAGTTTAGGCTATTCAGATACGCAGTATTTT
J: TRBJ2-1; V: TRBV13; D: -; size: -; CDR3: CASSLWGDEQFF; DNA: TGTGCCAGCAGCTTATGGGGGGACGAGCAGTTCTTC
J: TRBJ1-2; V: TRBV7-9; D: -; size: -; CDR3: CASSARGVHGYTF; DNA: TGTGCCAGCAGCGCCCGGGGGGTCCATGGCTACACCTTC
J: TRBJ1-1; V: TRBV9; D: -; size: -; CDR3: CASSVGGGSGTEAFF; DNA: TGTGCCAGCAGCGTAGGCGGGGGCTCGGGCACTGAAGCTTTCTTT
J: TRBJ1-2; V: TRBV4-3; D: -; size: -; CDR3: CASSQSLNRELRGYTF; DNA: TGCGCCAGCAGCCAAAGCCTTAATAGAGAACTACGTGGCTACACCTTC
J: TRBJ1-2; V: TRBV5-6; D: TRBD1; size: many; CDR3: CASSLPGTGVNYGYTF; DNA: TGTGCCAGCAGCTTACCCGGGACAGGGGTTAACTATGGCTACACCTTC
J: TRBJ2-5; V: TRBV5-4; D: TRBD1; size: once; CDR3: CASSLEGFRGLETQYF; DNA: TGTGCCAGCAGCTTGGAAGGTTTCAGGGGGCTTGAGACCCAGTACTTC
J: TRBJ2-5; V: TRBV18; D: TRBD1; size: -; CDR3: CASSPNRGQGARGQETQYF; DNA: TGTGCCAGCTCACCAAATCGGGGACAGGGGGCGAGGGGCCAAGAGACCCAGTACTTC
J: TRBJ2-5; V: TRBV11-3; D: TRBD2; size: -; CDR3: CASSPRTSDQETQYF; DNA: TGTGCCAGCAGCCCCCGGACTAGCGACCAAGAGACCCAGTACTTC
J: TRBJ1-2; V: TRBV19; D: -; size: -; CDR3: CASRQLYGYTF; DNA: TGTGCCAGTAGACAGCTTTATGGCTACACCTTC
J: TRBJ2-5; V: TRBV27; D: TRBD2; size: -; CDR3: CASSYGGDKYF; DNA: TGTGCCAGCAGTTACGGGGGGGACAAGTACTTC
J: TRBJ2-4; V: TRBV5-1; D: TRBD2; size: -; CDR3: CASSPYLGLAGLTIIQYF; DNA: TGCGCCAGCAGCCCCTACCTCGGACTAGCGGGGTTGACAATCATTCAGTACTTC
J: TRBJ1-3; V: TRBV4-3; D: -; size: -; CDR3: CASSQDPDRPPGNTIYF; DNA: TGCGCCAGCAGCCAAGATCCAGACAGGCCCCCGGGAAACACCATATATTTT
J: TRBJ2-7; V: TRBV28; D: TRBD1; size: -; CDR3: CASKPPGQATYEQYF; DNA: TGTGCCAGCAAACCCCCGGGACAGGCAACCTACGAGCAGTACTTC
J: TRBJ2-1; V: TRBV11-2; D: -; size: -; CDR3: CASSLSVYNEQFF; DNA: TGTGCCAGCAGCTTATCGGTGTACAATGAGCAGTTCTTC
J: TRBJ2-7; V: TRBV14; D: -; size: -; CDR3: CASSQDARVSYEQYF; DNA: TGTGCCAGCAGCCAAGATGCCAGGGTATCCTACGAGCAGTACTTC
J: TRBJ1-2; V: TRBV6-5; D: -; size: -; CDR3: CASSYSAGEYGYTF; DNA: TGTGCCAGCAGTTACTCGGCAGGGGAATATGGCTACACCTTC